Listed here is a single TCR beta chain. Its antigen is unidentified. This entry belongs to a study of cytomegalovirus exposure and HLA in healthy donors. On the study more broadly: Among the roughly 430 genotyped donors, approximately 80% were placed in the Caucasian-associated ancestry cluster.

The CDR3 loop spans 15 amino acids. Germline assignment: CDR1 SGHTA and CDR2 FQGNSA. The V segment lost 3 bases and the J segment 2 bases; nucleotides outside the gene matches: 7. Study results and limitations: Cytomegalovirus association was listed for roughly 160 TCR beta chains. Per a later analysis, approximately 16,000 TCR beta sequences showed association with HLA alleles at 0.05 false discovery rate.

13 Jbeta primers and 60 Vbeta primers were used for the PCR. The repertoire was sequenced with immunoSEQ multiplex PCR; TCRdb's copy has only in-frame clones and lacks some. The table has around 130,000 clones, approximately 80% seen once. The donors (healthy individuals) were bone marrow donors. Sequenced: PBMCs. This rearrangement joins TRBV7-2 to TRBJ2-7; 7 bases map to TRBD1. This receptor was obtained from a woman aged 18-35 years in good health and CMV-seronegative. The CDR3 DNA reads as TGTGCCAGCAGCTTGATGGGACAGCTTCCCTACGAGCAGTACTTC. This encodes CASSLMGQLPYEQYF.